Each of the 27 T cell receptor beta chains below was sequenced from the same sample in a study of Ad26.COV2.S vaccination and SARS-CoV-2 variants. Treatment indicated: roughly 19 received Ad26.COV2.S at low or high dose, single or two shots; 5 received placebo; per-sample allocation not given. Each sample was drawn 63 days after the first injection (of vaccine or placebo). Libraries were prepared by immunoSEQ multiplex PCR; TCRdb keeps only in-frame clonotypes and omits some of them. In the table there are roughly 380,000 clones, roughly 90% of which are singletons. Sequenced here: peripheral blood, sampled in a trial of Ad26.COV2.S vaccine versus placebo. These TCRs come from a person aged 18-60 years who received the Ad26.COV2.S COVID-19 vaccine or a placebo.

As to this clone: This CDR3 is also generated by other DNA sequences in the sample. The chain links TRBV6-2 or TRBV6-3 to TRBJ2-5; D uncertain. The CDR3 loop spans 12 amino acids. CDR1 is MNHEY, CDR2 SVGEGT, per germline. V lost 0 bases and J lost 4, with 3 bases in between. The DNA of the CDR3 is TGTGCCAGCAGTTACTCGCGAGAGACCCAGTACTTC. Protein product: CASSYSRETQYF.

The chain joins TRBV5-1 to TRBJ1-5; D remains ambiguous. V was trimmed by 1 base and J by 0 bases, leaving 8 bases between them. CDR1 and CDR2 (germline): SGHRS, YFSETQ. This CDR3 has 15 amino acids. CDR3 bases: TGCGCCAGCAGCTTGTTCCCCGATAGCAATCAGCCCCAGCATTTT. Translated: CASSLFPDSNQPQHF.

This sequence joins TRBV9 and TRBJ1-2; no clear D. Trimming removed 0 bases at V and 0 bases at J, with 12 bases between. The CDR3 has 16 residues. Germline CDR1 SGDLS, CDR2 YYNGEE. CDR3 in amino acids: CASSVARQDPNYGYTF. The CDR3 DNA sequence: TGTGCCAGCAGCGTAGCCCGTCAGGACCCTAACTATGGCTACACCTTC.

This chain joins TRBV27 and TRBJ2-3; D perhaps matches TRBD1 (5 bases). The CDR3 sequence is 15 residues long. Looked up from germline, CDR1 is MNHEY and CDR2 is SMNVEV (reference sequence). The V gene lost 6 bases and the J gene lost 0 bases, with 13 bases spanning the gap. CDR3 nucleotide sequence: TGTGCCAGCAGGAGGACACTGACTAGCACAGATACGCAGTATTTT. It yields the protein CASRRTLTSTDTQYF.

This clone was found once. The rearrangement joins TRBV14 to TRBJ1-4; TRBD1 matches 8 bases. Unmatched junction bases numbered 8, after V lost 4 bases and J lost 7 bases. The germline V gene has CDR1 SGHDN and CDR2 FVKESK. The CDR3 sequence is 15 residues long. CDR3 protein: CASSPRTGGGEKLFF. Here the CDR3 DNA reads TGTGCCAGCAGCCCCAGAACAGGGGGAGGTGAAAAACTGTTTTTT.

The chain uses TRBV27 and TRBJ1-2; D is unclear. V lost 2 bases, J lost 3 bases, and 10 bases lay in between. The CDR3 is 14 residues long. CDR1 and CDR2 from the germline V gene are MNHEY and SMNVEV (reference sequence). CDR3 sequence reads: CASSLNPTYYGYTF. CDR3 sequence (DNA): TGTGCCAGCAGTTTAAATCCGACCTACTATGGCTACACCTTC.

The chain carries TRBV6-5 and TRBJ2-5; a weak D match, TRBD1 (8 bases). Germline CDR1 MNHEY, CDR2 SVGAGI. V was clipped by 6 bases and J by 5 bases, with 13 bases between them. This CDR3 region has 13 residues. The CDR3 loop reads CASRTGGVETQYF. CDR3 DNA: TGTGCCAGCAGAACAGGGGGGGTGGAGACCCAGTACTTC.

This clone turned up a few times. DNA for the CDR3: TGTGCCAGCACCCCGTGGGGGCGCGGGCCAGATACGCAGTATTTT. This gives the protein CASTPWGRGPDTQYF. The genes are TRBV9 and TRBJ2-3; D possibly corresponds to TRBD1 (6 bases). The CDR3 loop spans 15 amino acids. Germline V CDR1 and CDR2: SGDLS, YYNGEE. V gave up 6 bases and J gave up 4 bases, with 18 bases separating them.

The chain uses TRBV27 and TRBJ2-2; D ambiguous. The CDR3 has 15 residues. The V and J ends lost 5 bases and 4 bases respectively, with 14 bases between them. The germline gives CDR1 MNHEY, CDR2 SMNVEV (reference sequence). CDR3 DNA: TGTGCCAGCAGTATCTCCTATCAAGTCACCGGGGAGCTGTTTTTT. As protein: CASSISYQVTGELFF.

This clone showed up just once. The rearrangement links TRBV7-9 to TRBJ2-2; 9 bases align to TRBD2. This CDR3 has 16 residues. Unmatched junction bases numbered 12, after V lost 7 bases and J lost 6 bases. Germline values: CDR1 SEHNR, CDR2 FQNEAQ (reference sequence). This CDR3 is CASTTPLRGGPGELFF. The CDR3 DNA sequence: TGTGCCAGCACCACCCCGTTGCGGGGGGGACCCGGGGAGCTGTTTTTT.

The chain has TRBV7-9 and TRBJ1-5; 8 bases align to TRBD1. This CDR3 comprises 15 residues. Germline assignment: CDR1 SEHNR and CDR2 FQNEAQ (reference sequence). J lost 7 bases, V lost 5 bases, and 10 bases had no gene match. Here the CDR3 reads CASSHDRGLGQPQHF. Written as DNA, the CDR3 is TGTGCCAGCAGCCACGACAGGGGACTTGGACAGCCCCAGCATTTT.

The chain uses TRBV24-1 and TRBJ2-1, with 11 bases that match TRBD1. In germline, CDR1 is KGHDR, CDR2 SFDVKD. CDR3 length equals 17 residues. With 4 bases clipped from V and 2 bases from J, the junction kept 6 bases outside the gene matches. CDR3 amino acids: CATSEAPGQGAYNEQFF. In nucleotides, the CDR3 is TGTGCCACCAGTGAGGCACCGGGACAGGGGGCCTACAATGAGCAGTTCTTC.

This chain uses TRBV7-9 with TRBJ2-1, with D perhaps matching TRBD2 (7 bases). Trimming took 11 bases from V and 7 from J, leaving 24 bases between them. The germline V gene encodes CDR1 SEHNR and CDR2 FQNEAQ (reference sequence). The CDR3 runs to 15 residues. Here the CDR3 reads CASGGGARRGNEQFF. The CDR3 nucleotides read TGTGCCTCTGGTGGGGGCGCCCGGCGGGGGAATGAGCAGTTCTTC.

CDR3 bases: TGTGCCAGCAGAACGGACAATCTATCTGAGCAGTACTTC. Encoded protein: CASRTDNLSEQYF. The V and J genes are TRBV28 and TRBJ2-7; D is possibly TRBD1 (5 bases). The germline gives CDR1 MDHEN, CDR2 SYDVKM. This CDR3 has 13 residues. V gave up 6 bases and J gave up 7 bases, with 16 bases separating them. Using reference TRBV28 and TRBJ2-7 for the parts outside the CDR3, the full variable domain is DVKVTQSSRYLVKRTGEKVFLECVQDMDHENMFWYRQDPGLGLRLIYFSYDVKMKEKGDIPEGYSVSREKKERFSLILESASTNQTSMYLCASRTDNLSEQYFGPGTRLTVT.

This chain links TRBV6-6 with TRBJ1-4, with D tentatively TRBD1 (5 bases). Germline V CDR1 and CDR2: MNHNY, SVGAGI (reference sequence). Trimming left V 4 bases short and J 10 bases short, with 16 bases between. The CDR3 is 14 residues long. The CDR3 sequence is CASSSDSLGGKLFF. The CDR3 bases are TGTGCCAGCAGTTCCGACAGCCTCGGGGGAAAACTGTTTTTT.

This chain connects TRBV3-1 (or the pseudogene TRBV3-2) to TRBJ2-2, with a tentative D call TRBD2 (6 bases). Germline-derived CDR1 and CDR2 are LGHDT and YNNKEL (reference sequence). This CDR3 spans 14 amino acids. Trimming removed 6 bases at V and 6 bases at J, with 14 bases between. The CDR3 bases are TGTGCCAGCAGTCCTAGACCGGGAGCCGGGGAGCTGTTTTTT. It encodes CASSPRPGAGELFF.

The chain combines TRBV6-2 or TRBV6-3 with TRBJ2-1; TRBD1 matches at 10 bases. CDR3 length: 15 amino acids. J was trimmed by 6 bases and V by 6 bases; bases with no gene match: 8. Germline V gene lookup returns CDR1 MNHEY and CDR2 SVGEGT. The CDR3 reads CASSPGTGAVNEQFF. CDR3 bases: TGTGCCAGCAGCCCCGGGACAGGGGCGGTCAATGAGCAGTTCTTC.

The chain recombines TRBV5-6 with TRBJ1-1; 7 bases fit TRBD1. The CDR3 covers 15 residues. CDR1 is SGHDT, CDR2 YYEEEE, per germline. V shed 2 bases, J shed 5 bases, and the junction held 9 bases outside the gene matches. The CDR3 nucleotides read TGTGCCAGCAGCTTAGCTCAGGGGGTGAGGACTGAAGCTTTCTTT. Translating it yields CASSLAQGVRTEAFF.

The chain is built from TRBV4-1 and TRBJ2-5, with D perhaps matching TRBD2 (5 bases). V lost 3 bases to trimming and J lost 9 bases, with 20 bases between them. CDR3 size: 15 residues. Looked up from germline, CDR1 is MGHRA and CDR2 is YSYEKL. The CDR3 bases are TGCGCCAGCAGCCAGTCGTCGGGAACCTCCCGGGCCCAGTACTTC. It is translated as CASSQSSGTSRAQYF.

The chain uses TRBV4-3 and TRBJ1-2; D remains unclear. Germline V gives CDR1 LGHNA, CDR2 YSLEER. The CDR3 length is 14 residues. Deletions cut 0 bases from V and 2 bases from J, with 7 bases between. This CDR3 reads CASSQESGNYGYTF. The CDR3, as DNA: TGCGCCAGCAGCCAAGAATCAGGAAACTATGGCTACACCTTC.

The chain carries TRBV3-1 (or the pseudogene TRBV3-2) and TRBJ1-2, with D possibly matching TRBD1 (5 bases). CDR1 is LGHDT and CDR2 is YNNKEL in the germline V gene (reference sequence). This CDR3 comprises 14 residues. V lost 1 base to trimming and J lost 4 bases, with 10 bases between them. The CDR3 DNA sequence: TGTGCCAGCAGCCAAGGACAGACAGCCTATGGCTACACCTTC. Protein: CASSQGQTAYGYTF.

This chain connects TRBV5-4 to TRBJ1-2; 9 nucleotides match TRBD1. V shed 4 bases and J 8 bases; nucleotides not matched to a gene: 12. The CDR3 extends over 15 amino acids. Germline lookup yields CDR1 SGHNT and CDR2 YYREEE (reference sequence). The CDR3 DNA reads TGTGCCAGCAGCATAAACAACAGGGGGCAGGGCGGCTACACCTTC. Protein sequence: CASSINNRGQGGYTF.

V gene TRBV24-1 combines with J gene TRBJ2-5, with 7 bases aligning to TRBD1. Germline lookup yields CDR1 KGHDR and CDR2 SFDVKD. V shed 1 base, J shed 4 bases, and the junction held 5 bases outside the gene matches. The CDR3 spans 15 residues. This CDR3 reads CATSDLRGLGETQYF. The CDR3, as DNA: TGTGCCACCAGTGATTTAAGGGGGCTTGGAGAGACCCAGTACTTC.

The chain joins TRBV5-1 to TRBJ2-3, with D perhaps matching TRBD1 or TRBD2 (6 bases each). Germline assignment: CDR1 SGHRS and CDR2 YFSETQ. The CDR3 totals 15 residues. V was clipped by 0 bases and J by 7 bases, with 15 bases between them. CDR3 nucleotide sequence: TGCGCCAGCAGCTTGGATTGGGGGGCGGAAAATACGCAGTATTTT. Its protein product is CASSLDWGAENTQYF.

This chain connects TRBV9 to TRBJ1-5; no firm D call. This CDR3 region has 14 residues. CDR1 is SGDLS, CDR2 YYNGEE, per germline. V lost 3 bases to trimming and J lost 4 bases, with 11 bases between them. CDR3 loop: CASSAHSENQPQHF. CDR3 in DNA: TGTGCCAGCAGCGCACACTCCGAGAATCAGCCCCAGCATTTT.

The rearrangement links TRBV5-1 to TRBJ2-5, with D unclear. Trimming cost V 4 bases and J 5 bases, with 15 bases left between them. The CDR3 totals 14 residues. Germline V CDR1 and CDR2: SGHRS, YFSETQ. CDR3 sequence reads: CASSLGRKWETQYF. CDR3 nucleotides: TGCGCCAGCAGCCTGGGCCGCAAATGGGAGACCCAGTACTTC. Full variable domain (rest looked up from reference TRBV5-1 and TRBJ2-5): KAGVTQTPRYLIKTRGQQVTLSCSPISGHRSVSWYQQTPGQGLQFLFEYFSETQRNKGNFPGRFSGRQFSNSRSEMNVSTLELGDSALYLCASSLGRKWETQYFGPGTRLLVL.

This sequence joins TRBV9 and TRBJ2-1; 10 bases fit TRBD2. V lost 3 bases and J lost 3; bases outside the gene matches: 12. This CDR3 has 18 residues. Per germline, CDR1 SGDLS and CDR2 YYNGEE. CDR3 protein: CASSGSGTSAGGYNEQFF. In DNA, the CDR3 is TGTGCCAGCAGCGGATCCGGGACTAGCGCGGGAGGCTACAATGAGCAGTTCTTC. The full variable domain, rest sourced from reference TRBV9 and TRBJ2-1, is DSGVTQTPKHLITATGQRVTLRCSPRSGDLSVYWYQQSLDQGLQFLIQYYNGEERAKGNILERFSAQQFPDLHSELNLSSLELGDSALYFCASSGSGTSAGGYNEQFFGPGTRLTVL.